These 22 T cell receptor beta chains share one sample of origin, sequenced in a study of shared clonotypes between healthy human individuals. The data were produced by immunoSEQ multiplex PCR, yet TCRdb's version contains in-frame clones alone and is incomplete. The sample carries approximately 980,000 clones, more than 75% recorded once. The sample comprised memory CD4+ T cells sorted from blood. This sample's subset: CD45RA-negative fraction. All receptors come from a man between 18 and 29 years old in good health.

The chain uses TRBV10-2 and TRBJ1-2, with TRBD1 matching 9 bases. The CDR3 is 14 residues long. Germline V gene data show CDR1 as WSHSY and CDR2 as SAAADI. V was clipped by 6 bases and J by 6 bases; unmatched bases: 8. DNA for the CDR3: TGCGCCAGCAGGGACGGGACAGGGAGAGATGGCTACACCTTC. This encodes CASRDGTGRDGYTF.

V and J are TRBV18 and TRBJ1-5; TRBD1 aligns across 7 bases. The V gene end was trimmed by 2 bases and the J gene end by 4 bases; junction bases not matched to a gene: 5. CDR1 and CDR2 from the germline V gene are KGHSH and LQKENI. The CDR3 contains 15 residues. This CDR3 reads CASSPEGAPNQPQHF. The CDR3 DNA reads as TGTGCCAGCTCACCAGAGGGGGCCCCTAATCAGCCCCAGCATTTT.

The J gene is TRBJ2-2, the V gene TRBV7-9, with D hard to call. The CDR3 runs 11 residues. Germline assignment: CDR1 SEHNR and CDR2 FQNEAQ (reference sequence). Trimming removed 5 bases from V and 5 bases from J, with 3 bases in between. The CDR3 bases are TGTGCCAGCAGCGCAACCGGGGAGCTGTTTTTT. Protein: CASSATGELFF.

This rearrangement joins TRBV11-3 to TRBJ2-3; maybe TRBD1 (6 bases). The CDR3 contains 16 residues. The germline CDR1 and CDR2 sequences are SGHNT and YENEEA. Trimming took 1 base from V and 0 from J, leaving 11 bases between them. In nucleotides, the CDR3 is TGTGCCAGCAGCTTAGGGGGGACATCAAGCACAGATACGCAGTATTTT. Translated: CASSLGGTSSTDTQYF.

The chain joins TRBV4-3 to TRBJ2-1; 8 bases agree with TRBD2. The germline gives CDR1 LGHNA, CDR2 YSLEER. V trimming: 1 base; J trimming: 0 bases; junction bases outside the gene matches: 5. The CDR3 loop spans 17 amino acids. The CDR3 protein is CASSQGGSGNSYNEQFF. The CDR3 DNA reads TGCGCCAGCAGCCAAGGCGGTAGCGGGAACTCCTACAATGAGCAGTTCTTC.

The genes are TRBV29-1 and TRBJ2-5, with 13 bases aligning to TRBD2. V lost 6 bases and J lost 0; bases outside the gene matches: 7. Per germline, CDR1 SQVTM and CDR2 ANQGSEA. This CDR3 has 16 amino acids. This CDR3 reads CSVAGLAGAHQETQYF. DNA of the CDR3: TGCAGCGTCGCCGGACTAGCGGGAGCTCACCAAGAGACCCAGTACTTC.

The rearrangement links TRBV5-5 to TRBJ1-4, with D tentatively TRBD1 (6 bases). CDR1 SGHKS and CDR2 YYEKEE come from the germline V gene (reference sequence). Trimming shortened V by 1 base and J by 3 bases, and 7 bases separated the two germline ends. The CDR3 spans 14 residues. CDR3: CASSLYRANEKLFF. CDR3 DNA sequence: TGTGCCAGCAGCTTGTACAGGGCTAATGAAAAACTGTTTTTT.

This clone appeared once. The rearrangement joins TRBV6-1 to TRBJ1-5; possible D gene TRBD1, 5 bases. CDR3 length: 15 residues. Germline V lookup: CDR1 MNHNS, CDR2 SASEGT. The V end lost 6 bases, the J end lost 1 base, and 13 bases lay between the germline ends. The CDR3 sequence is CASSVRESSNQPQHF. In DNA form, the CDR3 reads TGTGCCAGCAGCGTCAGGGAATCGAGCAATCAGCCCCAGCATTTT.

CDR3 protein: CASSLPGGQGYGYTF. The CDR3 DNA follows: TGTGCCAGCTCACTGCCAGGGGGCCAGGGCTATGGCTACACCTTC. The rearrangement joins TRBV18 to TRBJ1-2; 8 bases map to TRBD1. The CDR3 loop spans 15 amino acids. The germline V gene has CDR1 KGHSH and CDR2 LQKENI. V dropped 4 bases and J dropped 4; count of bases not matched to a gene: 8.

The V and J genes are TRBV10-3 and TRBJ2-1, with 12 positions matching TRBD2. This CDR3 region has 15 residues. Germline loops: CDR1 ENHRY, CDR2 SYGVKD. The V segment lost 5 bases and the J segment 7 bases; nucleotides outside the gene matches: 6. The CDR3 DNA reads TGTGCCATCAGTCAGACTAGCGGGAGTGTAAATGAGCAGTTCTTC. This encodes CAISQTSGSVNEQFF.

The chain recombines TRBV7-2 with TRBJ2-5, with D maybe TRBD2 (6 bases). This CDR3 region has 16 residues. Deletions cut 4 bases from V and 3 bases from J, with 18 bases between. Germline CDR1 SGHTA, CDR2 FQGNSA. This CDR3 reads CASSSPEGRGKETQYF. CDR3 DNA: TGTGCCAGCAGCTCCCCAGAGGGACGGGGGAAAGAGACCCAGTACTTC.

The J gene is TRBJ1-1, the V gene TRBV6-4; TRBD1 might be the D (5 bases). V lost 5 bases to trimming and J lost 3 bases, with 10 bases between them. The CDR3 is 13 amino acids. Germline values: CDR1 MRHNA, CDR2 SNTAGT. Written as DNA, the CDR3 is TGTGCCAGCAGTATACGGGGGGACACTGAAGCTTTCTTT. This sequence encodes CASSIRGDTEAFF.

The chain combines TRBV4-2 with TRBJ1-2; 9 nucleotides match TRBD1. Germline lookup yields CDR1 LGHNA and CDR2 YNFKEQ. Trimming took 0 bases from V and 4 from J; bases not matched to a gene: 3. The CDR3 spans 15 residues. CDR3 bases: TGTGCCAGCAGCCAAGATAGACAGGGGGTCTATGGCTACACCTTC. Its protein product is CASSQDRQGVYGYTF.

The chain links TRBV29-1 to TRBJ2-7; D is uncertain. CDR3 length equals 13 residues. Trimming pared 3 bases from V and 5 bases from J, leaving 14 bases between. The germline V gene encodes CDR1 SQVTM and CDR2 ANQGSEA. In nucleotides, the CDR3 is TGCAGCGTTGATCTGGGCGGCTTGGACGAGCAGTACTTC. Translating gives CSVDLGGLDEQYF.

The CDR3 sequence: CASSLVYSPSSTDTQYF. The CDR3 DNA reads as TGCGCCAGCAGCTTGGTTTATAGCCCCTCTAGCACAGATACGCAGTATTTT. The J gene is TRBJ2-3, the V gene TRBV5-1; D gene unclear. Germline V gene sequence: CDR1 SGHRS, CDR2 YFSETQ. The CDR3 is 17 residues long. V gave up 0 bases and J gave up 0 bases, with 14 bases separating them.

Only a few counts were recorded for this clone. This rearrangement joins TRBV30 to TRBJ1-2; D unresolved. CDR1 and CDR2 (germline): GTSNPN, SVGIG (reference sequence). Trimming took off 2 bases at V and 2 bases at J, with 12 bases between the two ends. CDR3 length: 14 amino acids. DNA for the CDR3: TGTGCCTGGAGTCCTCAATTAACCAACTATGGCTACACCTTC. It codes for CAWSPQLTNYGYTF.

The rearrangement joins TRBV18 to TRBJ2-3; maybe TRBD2 (5 bases). Trimming shortened V by 3 bases and J by 2 bases, and 18 bases separated the two germline ends. CDR1 is KGHSH, CDR2 LQKENI, per germline. CDR3 length: 17 amino acids. In DNA, the CDR3 is TGTGCCAGCTCACCTATCGCCCCAGGACTGACCACAGATACGCAGTATTTT. Amino acids: CASSPIAPGLTTDTQYF.

This chain connects TRBV14 to TRBJ2-3; tentative D call: TRBD2 (5 bases). Germline values: CDR1 SGHDN, CDR2 FVKESK. This CDR3 comprises 14 residues. V dropped 2 bases and J dropped 14 bases, with 20 bases sitting between them. The CDR3 region has the DNA TGTGCCAGCAGCCAACCGGGGATAGGTACAAGCCCGTATTTT. It codes for CASSQPGIGTSPYF. The full variable domain, in which reference TRBV14 and TRBJ2-3 provide the parts outside the CDR3, is EAGVTQFPSHSVIEKGQTVTLRCDPISGHDNLYWYRRVMGKEIKFLLHFVKESKQDESGMPNNRFLAERTGGTYSTLKVQPAELEDSGVYFCASSQPGIGTSPYFGPGTRLTVL.

Only a few counts were recorded for this clone. The chain uses TRBV18 and TRBJ1-1, with TRBD1 as a possible D gene (6 bases). Per the germline V gene, CDR1 is KGHSH and CDR2 is LQKENI. This CDR3 region has 15 residues. The V gene lost 0 bases and the J gene lost 5 bases, with 13 bases spanning the gap. The chain's CDR3 is CASSPPMGQGTEAFF. The DNA of the CDR3 is TGTGCCAGCTCACCACCAATGGGGCAGGGGACTGAAGCTTTCTTT.

This clone was detected only once. The genes are TRBV6-1 and TRBJ1-5; D not certain. The CDR3 sequence is 16 residues long. From germline, CDR1 is MNHNS and CDR2 SASEGT. V dropped 4 bases and J dropped 4 bases, with 17 bases sitting between them. The CDR3 nucleotides are TGTGCCAGCAGTGCCGGGCAGCCGGCGCGGAATCAGCCCCAGCATTTT. It specifies CASSAGQPARNQPQHF.

The chain is built from TRBV19 and TRBJ2-2; 7 positions match TRBD1. With 3 bases clipped from V and 4 bases from J, the junction kept 2 bases outside the gene matches. The length of the CDR3 is 14 residues. The germline CDR1 and CDR2 sequences are LNHDA and SQIVND (reference sequence). In DNA, the CDR3 is TGTGCCAGTAGTATCACAGGGGCCACCGGGGAGCTGTTTTTT. This sequence encodes CASSITGATGELFF.

The rearrangement joins TRBV6-6 to TRBJ1-3; no definite D call. The CDR3 spans 16 residues. V was trimmed by 2 bases and J by 1 base, leaving 12 bases between them. CDR1 and CDR2 from the germline V gene are MNHNY and SVGAGI (reference sequence). The CDR3 DNA sequence: TGTGCCAGCAGTTACCACGGACTTGGGTCTGGAAACACCATATATTTT. Protein: CASSYHGLGSGNTIYF.